This T cell receptor beta chain derives from a study of blood T cell repertoires in COVID-19. Germline values: CDR1 SGHRS, CDR2 YFSETQ. J was trimmed by 1 base and V by 3 bases; bases with no gene match: 10. The CDR3 is 18 residues long. Here immunoSEQ multiplex PCR was the method, and the copy in TCRdb shows in-frame clones only, minus some. Among about 110,000 clones listed, more than 80% were seen once. This TCR was sampled from a middle-aged woman with acute or convalescent COVID-19. The gene calls are TRBV5-1 and TRBJ1-3; 10 bases map to TRBD1. Input material: peripheral blood. The CDR3 DNA sequence: TGCGCCAGCAGCTACTCTTTCGGGACAGGGGCATCTGGAAACACCATATATTTT. This gives the protein CASSYSFGTGASGNTIYF.